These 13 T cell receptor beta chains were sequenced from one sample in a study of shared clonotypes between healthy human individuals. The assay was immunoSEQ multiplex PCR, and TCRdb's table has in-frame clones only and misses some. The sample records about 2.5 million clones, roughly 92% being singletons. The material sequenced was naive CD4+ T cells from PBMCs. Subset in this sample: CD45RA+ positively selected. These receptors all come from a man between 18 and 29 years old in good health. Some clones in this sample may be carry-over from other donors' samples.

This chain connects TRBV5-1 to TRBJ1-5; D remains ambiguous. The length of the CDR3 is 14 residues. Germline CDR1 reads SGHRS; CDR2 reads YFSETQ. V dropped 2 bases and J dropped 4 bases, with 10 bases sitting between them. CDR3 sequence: CASSLGTQNQPQHF. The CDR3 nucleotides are TGCGCCAGCAGCTTAGGCACACAAAATCAGCCCCAGCATTTT.

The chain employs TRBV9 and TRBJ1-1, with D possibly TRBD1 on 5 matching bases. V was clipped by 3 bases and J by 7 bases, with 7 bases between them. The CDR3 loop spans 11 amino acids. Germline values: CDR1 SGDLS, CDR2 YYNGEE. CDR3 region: CASSGGVEAFF. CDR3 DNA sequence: TGTGCCAGCAGCGGGGGGGTTGAAGCTTTCTTT.

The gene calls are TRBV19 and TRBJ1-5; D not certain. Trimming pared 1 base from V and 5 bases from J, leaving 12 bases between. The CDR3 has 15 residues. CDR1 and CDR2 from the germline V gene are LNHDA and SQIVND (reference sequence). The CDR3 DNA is TGTGCCAGTAGTATAGGTCTACTTGGGGATCAGCCCCAGCATTTT. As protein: CASSIGLLGDQPQHF.

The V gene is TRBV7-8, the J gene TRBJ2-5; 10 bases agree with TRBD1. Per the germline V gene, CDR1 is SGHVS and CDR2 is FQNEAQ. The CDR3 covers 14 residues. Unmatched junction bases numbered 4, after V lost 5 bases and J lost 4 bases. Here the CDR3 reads CASSLRDRGETQYF. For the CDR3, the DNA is TGTGCCAGCAGCCTCCGGGACAGGGGAGAGACCCAGTACTTC.

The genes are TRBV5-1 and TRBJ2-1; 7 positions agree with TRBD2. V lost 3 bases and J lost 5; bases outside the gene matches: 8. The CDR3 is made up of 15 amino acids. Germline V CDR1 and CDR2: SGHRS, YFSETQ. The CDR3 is CASSYLAGAHNEQFF. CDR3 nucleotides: TGCGCCAGCAGCTATCTGGCGGGAGCACACAATGAGCAGTTCTTC.

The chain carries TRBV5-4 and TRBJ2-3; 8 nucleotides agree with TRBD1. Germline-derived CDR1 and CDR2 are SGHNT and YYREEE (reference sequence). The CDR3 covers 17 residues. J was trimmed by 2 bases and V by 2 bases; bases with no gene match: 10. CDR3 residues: CASSFAVGGQVTDTQYF. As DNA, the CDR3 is TGTGCCAGCAGCTTCGCCGTGGGGGGACAGGTCACAGATACGCAGTATTTT.

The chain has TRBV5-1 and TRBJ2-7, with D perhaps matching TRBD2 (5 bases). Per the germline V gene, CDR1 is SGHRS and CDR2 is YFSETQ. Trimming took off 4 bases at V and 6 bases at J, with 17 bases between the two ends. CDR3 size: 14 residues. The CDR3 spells CASSLEDALGEQYF. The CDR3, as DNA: TGCGCCAGCAGCCTGGAGGACGCTCTCGGCGAGCAGTACTTC.

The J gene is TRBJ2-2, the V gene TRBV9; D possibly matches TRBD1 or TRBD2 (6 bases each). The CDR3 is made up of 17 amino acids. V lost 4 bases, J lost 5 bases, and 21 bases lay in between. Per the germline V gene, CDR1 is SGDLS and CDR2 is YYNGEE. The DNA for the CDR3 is TGTGCCAGCAGCAAATTCCAGGGGAGGCCGGCGACCGGGGAGCTGTTTTTT. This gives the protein CASSKFQGRPATGELFF.

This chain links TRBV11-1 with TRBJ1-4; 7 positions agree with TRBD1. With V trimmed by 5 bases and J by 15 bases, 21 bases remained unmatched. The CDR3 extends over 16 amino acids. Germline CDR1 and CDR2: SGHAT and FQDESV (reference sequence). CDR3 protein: CASSRSQGPGHDGMFF. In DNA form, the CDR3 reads TGTGCCAGCAGCCGTTCACAGGGGCCCGGACACGATGGGATGTTTTTT.

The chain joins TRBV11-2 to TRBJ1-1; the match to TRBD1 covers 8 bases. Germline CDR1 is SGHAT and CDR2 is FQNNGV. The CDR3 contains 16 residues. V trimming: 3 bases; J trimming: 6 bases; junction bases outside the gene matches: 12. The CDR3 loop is CASSLSLGQVRPEAFF. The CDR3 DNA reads TGTGCCAGCAGCTTGAGTCTGGGACAGGTGAGGCCTGAAGCTTTCTTT.

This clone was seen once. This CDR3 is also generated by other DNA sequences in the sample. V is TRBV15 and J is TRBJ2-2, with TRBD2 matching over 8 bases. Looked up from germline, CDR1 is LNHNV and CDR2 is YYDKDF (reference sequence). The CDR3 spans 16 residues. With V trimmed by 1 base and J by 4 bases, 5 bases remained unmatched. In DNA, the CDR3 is TGTGCCACCAGCAGAGGCGGGGGGAGAGGCACCGGGGAGCTGTTTTTT. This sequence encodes CATSRGGGRGTGELFF.

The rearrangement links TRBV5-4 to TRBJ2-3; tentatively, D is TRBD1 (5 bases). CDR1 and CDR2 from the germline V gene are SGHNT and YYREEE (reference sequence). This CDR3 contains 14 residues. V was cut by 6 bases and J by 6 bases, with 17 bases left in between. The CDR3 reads CASTWQGDRDTQYF. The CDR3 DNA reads TGTGCCAGCACCTGGCAGGGTGATAGGGATACGCAGTATTTT.

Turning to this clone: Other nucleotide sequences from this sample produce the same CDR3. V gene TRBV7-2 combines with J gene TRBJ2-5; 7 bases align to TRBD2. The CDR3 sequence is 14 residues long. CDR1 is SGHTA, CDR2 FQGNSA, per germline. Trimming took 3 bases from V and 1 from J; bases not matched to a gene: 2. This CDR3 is CASSFRTSQETQYF. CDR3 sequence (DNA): TGTGCCAGCAGCTTTAGGACTAGCCAAGAGACCCAGTACTTC.